A selection of T cell receptor beta chains follows, all from one sample in a study of T cells in Graves' hyperthyroidism and ophthalmopathy. TCRdb fed the multiplex PCR reads into MiXCR, producing one record per CDR3 protein. The sample lists around 490,000 distinct CDR3 sequences; around 20% were seen once. The sequenced sample was blood. The receptors shown here come from a man aged 35-49 years with Graves' ophthalmopathy. CDR3s include the opening cysteine and the closing phenylalanine or tryptophan. Each record gives: V gene, D gene, clone size, J gene, CDR3 protein, CDR3 DNA. D genes are given only for firm matches. Clone size is stated in some rows and not others, as once, few, many or a class when expanded.

V: TRBV7-2
D: TRBD1
size: many
J: TRBJ2-2
CDR3: CASSPRQGGELFF
DNA: TGTGCCAGCAGCCCAAGACAGGGCGGGGAGCTGTTTTTT

V: TRBV24-1
D: NA
size: many
J: TRBJ2-5
CDR3: CATSDGLPLQETQYF
DNA: TGTGCCACCAGTGATGGACTCCCCTTACAAGAGACCCAGTACTTC

V: TRBV12-5
D: NA
size: NA
J: TRBJ2-1
CDR3: CASGLVTGLYNEQFF
DNA: TGTGCTAGTGGTTTGGTAACAGGGCTCTACAATGAGCAGTTCTTC

V: TRBV6-2/TRBV6-3
D: NA
size: NA
J: TRBJ2-5
CDR3: CASSYSGQETQYF
DNA: TGTGCCAGCAGTTACTCCGGGCAAGAGACCCAGTACTTC

V: TRBV20-1
D: NA
size: NA
J: TRBJ1-2
CDR3: CSAGWGNNGHTF
DNA: TGCAGTGCTGGGTGGGGGAATAATGGCCACACCTTC

V: TRBV7-8
D: TRBD1
size: NA
J: TRBJ1-2
CDR3: CASSLGWTGTMSTF
DNA: TGTGCCAGCAGCTTAGGGTGGACAGGGACGATGAGCACCTTC

V: TRBV29-1
D: TRBD2
size: many
J: TRBJ2-5
CDR3: CSVGLALQETQYF
DNA: TGCAGCGTTGGACTAGCGTTACAAGAGACCCAGTACTTC

V: TRBV15
D: NA
size: few
J: TRBJ1-6
CDR3: CATAPQGYNSPLHF
DNA: TGTGCCACCGCGCCACAGGGTTATAATTCACCCCTCCACTTT

V: TRBV13
D: TRBD2
size: NA
J: TRBJ2-3
CDR3: CASSNLKRDGDTQYF
DNA: TGTGCCAGCAGCAACCTGAAGCGGGACGGAGATACGCAGTATTTT

V: TRBV7-8
D: NA
size: NA
J: TRBJ2-5
CDR3: CASSLEAVTGELETQYF
DNA: TGTGCCAGCAGCTTAGAGGCAGTAACCGGGGAGCTGGAGACCCAGTACTTC

V: TRBV20-1
D: NA
size: NA
J: TRBJ2-1
CDR3: CSARVVRSGYNEQFF
DNA: TGCAGTGCTAGAGTAGTCAGATCAGGATACAATGAGCAGTTCTTC

V: TRBV7-8
D: NA
size: many
J: TRBJ2-1
CDR3: CASSLDVRQTYNEQFF
DNA: TGTGCCAGCAGCTTAGATGTTCGACAGACCTACAATGAGCAGTTCTTC

V: TRBV11-2
D: NA
size: NA
J: TRBJ2-1
CDR3: CASSGRTGRNNEQFF
DNA: TGTGCCAGCAGCGGGAGAACAGGGCGGAACAATGAGCAGTTCTTC

V: TRBV30
D: TRBD2
size: NA
J: TRBJ2-2
CDR3: CAWSVGGSKPGELFF
DNA: TGTGCCTGGAGTGTCGGCGGGAGTAAACCCGGGGAGCTGTTTTTT

V: TRBV13
D: TRBD2
size: NA
J: TRBJ2-2
CDR3: CASSLDRSSGRIGELFF
DNA: TGTGCCAGCAGCTTAGATCGATCTAGCGGGAGAATCGGGGAGCTGTTTTTT

V: TRBV6-1
D: NA
size: NA
J: TRBJ2-5
CDR3: CASSTPNSFTQGTQYF
DNA: TGTGCCAGCAGTACCCCGAACAGCTTCACTCAAGGGACCCAGTACTTC

V: TRBV27
D: NA
size: many
J: TRBJ2-7
CDR3: CASSLRQSSYEQYF
DNA: TGTGCCAGCAGTTTACGTCAGTCATCCTACGAGCAGTACTTC

V: TRBV10-3
D: NA
size: NA
J: TRBJ2-3
CDR3: CATGLRASTDTQYF
DNA: TGTGCCACGGGTTTGCGGGCAAGCACAGATACGCAGTATTTT

V: TRBV6-2/TRBV6-3
D: TRBD1
size: NA
J: TRBJ2-5
CDR3: CASRSFGTGKETQYF
DNA: TGTGCCAGCAGATCCTTCGGGACAGGGAAAGAGACCCAGTACTTC

V: TRBV18
D: NA
size: NA
J: TRBJ2-1
CDR3: CASSPRGSILLKYNEQFF
DNA: TGTGCCAGCTCACCGAGGGGTTCCATACTATTGAAATACAATGAGCAGTTCTTC

V: TRBV12-3/TRBV12-4
D: NA
size: many
J: TRBJ2-1
CDR3: CASSLVAEQFF
DNA: TGTGCCAGCAGTTTAGTAGCTGAGCAGTTCTTC

V: TRBV7-8
D: TRBD2
size: many
J: TRBJ2-5
CDR3: CASSLAGLASKETQYF
DNA: TGTGCCAGCAGCTTAGCTGGACTAGCTAGTAAGGAGACCCAGTACTTC

V: TRBV20-1
D: NA
size: NA
J: TRBJ2-7
CDR3: CSASYQSSYEQYF
DNA: TGCAGTGCTAGTTACCAGAGCTCCTACGAGCAGTACTTC

V: TRBV12-3/TRBV12-4
D: NA
size: few
J: TRBJ1-5
CDR3: CASNHGQTNQPQHF
DNA: TGTGCCAGCAACCACGGACAGACCAATCAGCCCCAGCATTTT

V: TRBV2
D: NA
size: NA
J: TRBJ1-6
CDR3: CASSEELLSSYNSPLHF
DNA: TGTGCCAGCAGTGAAGAGCTTCTGAGCTCCTATAATTCACCCCTCCACTTT

V: TRBV7-9
D: TRBD1
size: NA
J: TRBJ1-5
CDR3: CASSLMGQGENQPQHF
DNA: TGTGCCAGCAGCTTAATGGGACAGGGAGAGAATCAGCCCCAGCATTTT

V: TRBV30
D: NA
size: few
J: TRBJ2-1
CDR3: CAFYYNEQFF
DNA: TGTGCCTTCTACTACAATGAGCAGTTCTTC

V: TRBV5-1
D: TRBD2
size: many
J: TRBJ2-3
CDR3: CASSFTSGGGTDTQYF
DNA: TGCGCCAGCAGCTTCACTAGCGGGGGTGGGACAGATACGCAGTATTTT

V: TRBV3-1
D: TRBD2
size: many
J: TRBJ2-7
CDR3: CASSLLWTSGIPTEQYF
DNA: TGTGCCAGCAGCCTCCTCTGGACTAGCGGGATTCCAACCGAGCAGTACTTC